Shown below are 27 T cell receptor beta chains from a single sample sequenced in a study of cytomegalovirus exposure and HLA in healthy donors. The PCR had 60 Vbeta and 13 Jbeta primers. Method: immunoSEQ multiplex PCR; TCRdb's copy keeps in-frame clones and lacks some. The sample consists of 130,000 to 150,000 clones, about four fifths of them appearing once. Sequenced input: PBMCs. These receptors were taken from a male donor in good health and CMV-seronegative.

V usage is TRBV2 and J usage is TRBJ2-2; D call uncertain. Germline values: CDR1 SNHLY, CDR2 FYNNEI. V was clipped by 2 bases and J by 1 base, with 5 bases between them. CDR3 size: 14 residues. CDR3 nucleotides: TGTGCCAGCAGTGAACGAGGGAACACCGGGGAGCTGTTTTTT. Translating it yields CASSERGNTGELFF.

This rearrangement joins TRBV7-9 to TRBJ2-7; weak D call: TRBD1 (6 bases). This CDR3 has 15 residues. V was pared by 5 bases and J by 4 bases, with 18 bases between. In germline, CDR1 is SEHNR, CDR2 FQNEAQ (reference sequence). The CDR3 DNA sequence: TGTGCCAGCAGCGGAGCAGGGGCTTGGCCGTACGAGCAGTACTTC. It yields the protein CASSGAGAWPYEQYF.

The V gene is TRBV19, the J gene TRBJ1-1, with D perhaps TRBD1 (6 bases). Germline V CDR1 and CDR2: LNHDA, SQIVND (reference sequence). The ends were cut back, 3 bases at V and 5 bases at J, with 13 bases in the middle. The CDR3 has 14 residues. CDR3 in amino acids: CASSIGTRETEAFF. CDR3 DNA: TGTGCCAGTAGTATCGGGACACGGGAAACTGAAGCTTTCTTT.

J is TRBJ2-7 and V is TRBV7-2; 13 positions match TRBD2. Trimming took 5 bases from V and 4 from J; bases not matched to a gene: 8. CDR3 size: 16 residues. Germline CDR1 and CDR2: SGHTA and FQGNSA. The CDR3 DNA sequence: TGTGCCAGCAGCAGTCGGACTAGCGGGAGAGTGTACGAGCAGTACTTC. This sequence encodes CASSSRTSGRVYEQYF.

V and J are TRBV9 and TRBJ2-3; possibly TRBD1 for D (6 bases). The germline V gene has CDR1 SGDLS and CDR2 YYNGEE. The length of the CDR3 is 16 residues. V lost 2 bases and J lost 3, with 16 bases in between. The DNA of the CDR3 is TGTGCCAGCAGCGTCAGCACAGGGATCAGGACAGATACGCAGTATTTT. Amino acids: CASSVSTGIRTDTQYF.

The V gene is TRBV7-2, the J gene TRBJ2-5; the D gene is possibly TRBD1 (6 bases). The DNA end favors TRBJ2-7, so the J call may be wrong. The CDR3 covers 13 residues. The germline CDR1 and CDR2 sequences are SGHTA and FQGNSA. CDR3 sequence: CASRKTGKYEQYF. The CDR3 DNA follows: TGTGCCAGCAGAAAAACAGGGAAATACGAGCAGTACTTC.

The chain couples TRBV30 to TRBJ2-6; D may be TRBD1 (6 bases). V was pared by 3 bases and J by 6 bases, with 15 bases between. The CDR3 runs to 15 residues. Germline V lookup: CDR1 GTSNPN, CDR2 SVGIG (reference sequence). The CDR3 DNA is TGTGCCTGGAGAAAGGTAGGGGGACAGGCCAACGTCCTGACTTTC. Amino acids: CAWRKVGGQANVLTF.

This chain joins TRBV18 and TRBJ2-7, with D possibly TRBD2 on 6 matching bases. Per germline, CDR1 KGHSH and CDR2 LQKENI. Trimming removed 8 bases from V and 2 bases from J, with 10 bases in between. The CDR3 is 12 residues long. CDR3 loop: CASRAGTYEQYF. In nucleotides, the CDR3 is TGTGCCAGCCGGGCGGGGACCTACGAGCAGTACTTC.

The chain is built from TRBV5-1 and TRBJ1-1; 8 nucleotides align to TRBD1. V lost 5 bases to trimming and J lost 3 bases; unmatched junction nucleotides: 6. This CDR3 has 14 amino acids. CDR1 and CDR2 (germline): SGHRS, YFSETQ. CDR3 in DNA: TGCGCCAGCAGAGACCTCAGGGGGCACACTGAAGCTTTCTTT. It translates to CASRDLRGHTEAFF.

V usage is TRBV6-5 and J usage is TRBJ1-2, with 10 bases lining up with TRBD1. The CDR3 has 15 amino acids. V lost 5 bases and J lost 4; bases outside the gene matches: 7. Looked up from germline, CDR1 is MNHEY and CDR2 is SVGAGI. The CDR3 coding sequence is TGTGCCAGCAGTCCGGACAGGGGGGGGTTCTATGGCTACACCTTC. As protein: CASSPDRGGFYGYTF.

The chain carries TRBV14 and TRBJ1-6; tentatively, D is TRBD1 (5 bases). Germline assignment: CDR1 SGHDN and CDR2 FVKESK. V lost 2 bases and J 9 bases, leaving 14 bases between the germline ends. The length of the CDR3 is 15 residues. CDR3 loop: CASSQRDRGTSPLHF. CDR3 nucleotides: TGTGCCAGCAGCCAACGAGATCGGGGGACTTCACCCCTCCACTTT.

This clone was found a few times. This chain connects TRBV10-3 to TRBJ2-5, with D possibly being TRBD2 (5 bases). V was clipped by 6 bases and J by 4 bases, with 18 bases between them. Looked up from germline, CDR1 is ENHRY and CDR2 is SYGVKD. This CDR3 comprises 15 residues. The CDR3 here is CAISPDYTSGETQYF. The CDR3 DNA sequence: TGTGCCATCAGCCCCGACTACACCTCTGGAGAGACCCAGTACTTC.

The chain couples TRBV7-9 to TRBJ2-4; D might be TRBD1 (5 bases). Germline V gene data show CDR1 as SEHNR and CDR2 as FQNEAQ (reference sequence). This CDR3 is built from 15 residues. V was pared by 2 bases and J by 0 bases, with 8 bases between. Here the CDR3 DNA reads TGTGCCAGCAGCTTATCGCAGGGAGCCAAAAACATTCAGTACTTC. Its translation is CASSLSQGAKNIQYF.

The chain is built from TRBV15 and TRBJ2-7; 8 positions agree with TRBD1. The DNA matches TRBJ2-1 better at its end, which makes the J call doubtful. Looked up from germline, CDR1 is LNHNV and CDR2 is YYDKDF (reference sequence). The CDR3 spans 14 residues. As DNA, the CDR3 is TGTGCCACCAGCGTCGGAGGACAGGGCAATGAGCAGTTCTTC. This translates into CATSVGGQGNEQFF.

To note about this clone: Other DNA sequences of this sample code for an identical CDR3. The V and J genes are TRBV9 and TRBJ2-5; D is possibly TRBD1 (5 bases). Per the germline V gene, CDR1 is SGDLS and CDR2 is YYNGEE. This CDR3 has 14 amino acids. Trimming removed 0 bases at V and 5 bases at J, with 11 bases between. In DNA, the CDR3 is TGTGCCAGCAGCGTAGGGCAGGGCATGGAGACCCAGTACTTC. Translating gives CASSVGQGMETQYF.

V and J are TRBV4-1 and TRBJ1-1, with D perhaps TRBD1 (5 bases). Germline lookup yields CDR1 MGHRA and CDR2 YSYEKL. The CDR3 loop spans 16 amino acids. The ends were cut back, 0 bases at V and 6 bases at J, with 17 bases in the middle. CDR3 in DNA: TGCGCCAGCAGCCAAGAAGAGGGTCGGGGGAAGGCTGAAGCTTTCTTT. Encoded protein: CASSQEEGRGKAEAFF.

The V and J genes are TRBV15 and TRBJ1-5; 8 bases map to TRBD1. V shed 3 bases, J shed 0 bases, and the junction held 4 bases outside the gene matches. The CDR3 runs 16 residues. Germline V gene lookup returns CDR1 LNHNV and CDR2 YYDKDF (reference sequence). The CDR3 nucleotides read TGTGCCACCAGCAGGCCGACAGGGGATAGCAATCAGCCCCAGCATTTT. Its protein product is CATSRPTGDSNQPQHF.

CDR3 bases: TGTGCCAGCAGCTTCATTTCCCGGGTTGGGGAGACCCAGTACTTC. Encoded protein: CASSFISRVGETQYF. This chain links TRBV5-4 with TRBJ2-5; no definite D call. The V end lost 2 bases, the J end lost 5 bases, and 16 bases lay between the germline ends. Germline V gives CDR1 SGHNT, CDR2 YYREEE (reference sequence). CDR3 length: 15 residues. Full variable domain (missing parts from reference TRBV5-4 and TRBJ2-5): ETGVTQSPTHLIKTRGQQVTLRCSSQSGHNTVSWYQQALGQGPQFIFQYYREEENGRGNFPPRFSGLQFPNYSSELNVNALELDDSALYLCASSFISRVGETQYFGPGTRLLVL.

The chain combines TRBV2 with TRBJ2-2; maybe TRBD2 (6 bases). CDR3 length: 15 residues. The V gene lost 3 bases and the J gene lost 5 bases, with 13 bases spanning the gap. The germline CDR1 and CDR2 sequences are SNHLY and FYNNEI. The CDR3 is CASSDPGERTGELFF. CDR3 DNA: TGTGCCAGCAGTGATCCGGGGGAACGAACCGGGGAGCTGTTTTTT.

The genes are TRBV30 and TRBJ2-2; perhaps TRBD2 as D (6 bases). The CDR3 runs to 12 residues. Germline V gene lookup returns CDR1 GTSNPN and CDR2 SVGIG (reference sequence). V was cut by 8 bases and J by 4 bases, with 11 bases left in between. The CDR3 spells CARGYGTGELFF. CDR3 DNA sequence: TGTGCCCGGGGGTATGGCACCGGGGAGCTGTTTTTT.

This clone has more than one count but fewer than ten. This rearrangement joins TRBV19 to TRBJ1-2; D perhaps matches TRBD1 (6 bases). CDR3 length: 17 residues. The V end lost 3 bases, the J end lost 4 bases, and 21 bases lay between the germline ends. Germline CDR1 reads LNHDA; CDR2 reads SQIVND (reference sequence). The CDR3 DNA reads TGTGCCAGTAGTATCCCCCCCGGGGCCAAAGGGGGCTATGGCTACACCTTC. Translation: CASSIPPGAKGGYGYTF.

The genes are TRBV5-4 and TRBJ1-3, with no clear D. The V and J ends lost 4 bases and 0 bases respectively, with 14 bases between them. The CDR3 loop spans 16 amino acids. In germline, CDR1 is SGHNT, CDR2 YYREEE (reference sequence). CDR3 coding DNA: TGTGCCAGCAGCCGGGTGGGAGGTATCTCTGGAAACACCATATATTTT. This codes for CASSRVGGISGNTIYF.

The chain has TRBV7-8 and TRBJ1-1; 8 bases map to TRBD1. The junction had 14 bases not matched to a gene; V was cut back by 3 bases and J by 5 bases. Germline CDR1 and CDR2: SGHVS and FQNEAQ. The CDR3 is 17 amino acids. The CDR3 protein is CASSFRLRQGARTEAFF. CDR3 in DNA: TGTGCCAGCAGCTTCCGCCTCAGGCAGGGGGCGCGGACTGAAGCTTTCTTT.

This chain joins TRBV7-9 and TRBJ2-1, with D perhaps TRBD2 (6 bases). The CDR3 runs 13 residues. In germline, CDR1 is SEHNR, CDR2 FQNEAQ (reference sequence). V was pared by 6 bases and J by 12 bases, with 18 bases between. The CDR3 protein is CASRSQEGRGQFF. As DNA, the CDR3 is TGTGCCAGCAGGTCACAGGAGGGGCGTGGGCAGTTCTTC.

The chain joins TRBV7-2 to TRBJ1-6; the D gene is possibly TRBD1 (6 bases). The CDR3 extends over 15 amino acids. The V end was cut by 1 base, the J end by 10 bases, with 14 bases between. Germline CDR1 reads SGHTA; CDR2 reads FQGNSA. CDR3 in amino acids: CASSLGRTVGSPLHF. DNA for the CDR3: TGTGCCAGCAGCTTAGGAAGGACAGTGGGGTCACCCCTCCACTTT. Together with reference TRBV7-2 and TRBJ1-6, the CDR3 gives the full variable domain: GAGVSQSPSNKVTEKGKDVELRCDPISGHTALYWYRQSLGQGLEFLIYFQGNSAPDKSGLPSDRFSAERTGGSVSTLTIQRTQQEDSAVYLCASSLGRTVGSPLHFGNGTRLTVT.

The chain employs TRBV15 and TRBJ1-5; D perhaps matches TRBD1 (6 bases). The CDR3 loop spans 14 amino acids. Trimming removed 6 bases at V and 7 bases at J, with 16 bases between. The germline V gene has CDR1 LNHNV and CDR2 YYDKDF (reference sequence). CDR3 region: CATSLTGSGQPQHF. CDR3 in DNA: TGTGCCACCAGTTTGACAGGTAGTGGCCAGCCCCAGCATTTT.

This sequence joins TRBV7-2 and TRBJ1-1; 8 bases are a match to TRBD1. The J segment lost 3 bases and the V segment lost 5 bases, leaving 17 bases of the junction unmatched. The CDR3 spans 18 residues. CDR1 is SGHTA and CDR2 is FQGNSA in the germline V gene. The CDR3 region is CASSVSGGAVMGYTEAFF. The DNA for the CDR3 is TGTGCCAGCAGCGTTTCAGGGGGCGCGGTGATGGGTTACACTGAAGCTTTCTTT. Drawing the rest from reference TRBV7-2 and TRBJ1-1, the complete variable domain is GAGVSQSPSNKVTEKGKDVELRCDPISGHTALYWYRQSLGQGLEFLIYFQGNSAPDKSGLPSDRFSAERTGGSVSTLTIQRTQQEDSAVYLCASSVSGGAVMGYTEAFFGQGTRLTVV.